These 23 T cell receptor beta chains share one sample of origin, sequenced in a study of blood T cell repertoires in COVID-19. Profiled with immunoSEQ multiplex PCR; TCRdb holds only in-frame clones, not every one. This table holds roughly 290,000 clones, 85% to 90% found once. What was sequenced was PBMCs or T cells enriched from blood (not recorded which). These receptor sequences come from a woman aged 18-29 years with acute COVID-19.

The chain carries TRBV9 and TRBJ2-1, with D perhaps matching TRBD2 (6 bases). Germline V gene data show CDR1 as SGDLS and CDR2 as YYNGEE. Trimming removed 1 base at V and 5 bases at J, with 13 bases between. This CDR3 has 15 amino acids. CDR3 sequence: CASSVSRGTNNEQFF. The CDR3 DNA reads TGTGCCAGCAGCGTATCACGCGGGACGAACAATGAGCAGTTCTTC.

The chain is built from TRBV4-1 and TRBJ2-1, with 16 bases matching TRBD2. V lost 3 bases, J lost 9 bases, and 8 bases stayed unmatched. Per the germline V gene, CDR1 is MGHRA and CDR2 is YSYEKL. The CDR3 consists of 17 residues. The CDR3 DNA reads TGCGCCAGCAGCCAGGGGACTAGCGGGAGGGCCGTAGGTGAGCAGTTCTTC. Amino acid sequence: CASSQGTSGRAVGEQFF.

The chain employs TRBV4-3 and TRBJ1-1; perhaps TRBD1 as D (6 bases). From germline, CDR1 is LGHNA and CDR2 YSLEER. This CDR3 is 14 amino acids long. Trimming took 5 bases from V and 6 from J, leaving 16 bases between them. The CDR3 loop reads CASSTQQGRSEAFF. The CDR3 DNA is TGCGCCAGCAGCACCCAACAGGGAAGGTCTGAAGCTTTCTTT.

The chain couples TRBV4-2 to TRBJ2-1; TRBD1 aligns across 10 bases. Per the germline V gene, CDR1 is LGHNA and CDR2 is YNFKEQ. The trim removed 3 bases at V and 9 bases at J, leaving 5 bases unmatched. The CDR3 is made up of 14 amino acids. The CDR3 DNA reads as TGTGCCAGCAGCCAGGGACAGGGGTTCGGTGAGCAGTTCTTC. It codes for CASSQGQGFGEQFF.

The chain joins TRBV18 to TRBJ2-3; 9 bases are shared with TRBD1. With V trimmed by 4 bases and J by 6 bases, 5 bases remained unmatched. The CDR3 consists of 14 residues. Germline CDR1 is KGHSH and CDR2 is LQKENI. For the CDR3, the DNA is TGTGCCAGCTCACAAGGGACAGGGCCCGATACGCAGTATTTT. Translation gives CASSQGTGPDTQYF.

The rearrangement joins TRBV29-1 to TRBJ2-5; no clear D. Trimming removed 5 bases at V and 5 bases at J, with 9 bases between. Germline V gene lookup returns CDR1 SQVTM and CDR2 ANQGSEA. The CDR3 extends over 11 amino acids. The CDR3 here is CSVPAGETQYF. The CDR3 DNA reads TGCAGCGTTCCGGCCGGGGAGACCCAGTACTTC.

The chain uses TRBV19 and TRBJ2-3, with 7 bases fitting TRBD2. The CDR3 sequence is 11 residues long. The germline V gene encodes CDR1 LNHDA and CDR2 SQIVND (reference sequence). DNA of the CDR3: TGTGGGGCGGGAGCCACAGATACGCAGTATTTT. Translated, it gives CGAGATDTQYF. Full variable domain (missing parts from reference TRBV19 and TRBJ2-3): DGGITQSPKYLFRKEGQNVTLSCEQNLNHDAMYWYRQDPGQGLRLIYYSQIVNDFQKGDIAEGYSVSREKKESFPLTVTSAQKNPTAFYLCGAGATDTQYFGPGTRLTVL.

This chain connects TRBV7-6 to TRBJ1-2, with 12 bases aligning to TRBD1. The CDR3 spans 14 residues. CDR1 is SGHVS, CDR2 FNYEAQ, per germline. V lost 5 bases and J lost 6; bases outside the gene matches: 4. CDR3 in DNA: TGTGCCAGCAGCCCTGGGACAGGGGGCAATGGCTACACCTTC. Its protein is CASSPGTGGNGYTF.

The genes are TRBV6-5 and TRBJ2-4; 8 bases are shared with TRBD2. The CDR3 loop spans 15 amino acids. The germline gives CDR1 MNHEY, CDR2 SVGAGI. V trimming: 2 bases; J trimming: 9 bases; junction bases outside the gene matches: 9. CDR3 nucleotides: TGTGCCAGCAGTTACGTCCCGGGAGGGCAGGGCATTCAGTACTTC. Its protein is CASSYVPGGQGIQYF.

This sequence joins TRBV11-2 and TRBJ1-1; 12 nucleotides line up with TRBD1. The germline CDR1 and CDR2 sequences are SGHAT and FQNNGV. The CDR3 sequence is 16 residues long. V lost 4 bases and J lost 10; bases outside the gene matches: 13. CDR3 region: CASSSIRDRGRPVAFF. As DNA, the CDR3 is TGTGCCAGCAGCTCCATCCGGGACAGGGGGCGACCAGTAGCTTTCTTT.

The chain has TRBV18 and TRBJ2-3, with 7 bases that match TRBD2. The length of the CDR3 is 15 residues. V lost 2 bases to trimming and J lost 2 bases; unmatched junction nucleotides: 4. In germline, CDR1 is KGHSH, CDR2 LQKENI. CDR3 residues: CASSPRRGNTDTQYF. In DNA form, the CDR3 reads TGTGCCAGCTCACCAAGGCGGGGGAACACAGATACGCAGTATTTT.

The chain links TRBV19 to TRBJ2-2; D is perhaps TRBD2 (5 bases). V was pared by 6 bases and J by 1 base, with 9 bases between. The CDR3 is made up of 14 amino acids. CDR1 LNHDA and CDR2 SQIVND come from the germline V gene (reference sequence). CDR3 DNA sequence: TGTGCCAGTAGAGTCGGGGAGAACACCGGGGAGCTGTTTTTT. It encodes CASRVGENTGELFF.

This sequence joins TRBV28 and TRBJ2-7, with 12 positions matching TRBD2. CDR1 and CDR2 (germline): MDHEN, SYDVKM. CDR3 size: 17 residues. The junction had 5 bases not matched to a gene; V was cut back by 1 base and J by 1 base. Here the CDR3 DNA reads TGTGCCAGCAGTTTATTCCTAGCGGGAGGGCAATCCTACGAGCAGTACTTC. Protein sequence: CASSLFLAGGQSYEQYF.

This chain uses TRBV7-2 with TRBJ2-3; a weak D match, TRBD1 (6 bases). There are 17 residues in the CDR3. Germline loops: CDR1 SGHTA, CDR2 FQGNSA. V was clipped by 0 bases and J by 5 bases, with 18 bases between them. As DNA, the CDR3 is TGTGCCAGCAGCTTAGCAAGACCAACAGGGTCAGGAGATACGCAGTATTTT. Its protein product is CASSLARPTGSGDTQYF.

This chain uses TRBV7-8 with TRBJ1-1; 7 nucleotides align to TRBD1. V gave up 0 bases and J gave up 12 bases; unmatched junction bases: 10. The CDR3 is 14 amino acids. Germline CDR1 and CDR2: SGHVS and FQNEAQ. CDR3 sequence (DNA): TGTGCCAGCAGCTTAGCATGGGACAGCACCGGGTCTTTCTTT. It yields the protein CASSLAWDSTGSFF.

With regard to this clone: Other nucleotide sequences from this sample produce the same CDR3. The V call is TRBV19, the J call TRBJ1-5, with TRBD1 matching over 8 bases. The V and J ends lost 5 bases and 4 bases, in that order; junction bases with no gene match: 7. The CDR3 is 15 residues long. CDR1 LNHDA and CDR2 SQIVND come from the germline V gene (reference sequence). The CDR3 here is CASSVTGGRNQPQHF. CDR3 coding DNA: TGTGCCAGTAGTGTCACAGGGGGAAGGAATCAGCCCCAGCATTTT.

This clone was seen only a few times. The rearrangement joins TRBV6-6 to TRBJ1-2; possibly TRBD1 for D (6 bases). The V gene's germline CDR1 is MNHNY and CDR2 SVGAGI (reference sequence). V lost 5 bases and J 5 bases, leaving 24 bases between the germline ends. CDR3 length: 17 amino acids. The CDR3 region is CASSPLLSGGPLYGYTF. Here the CDR3 DNA reads TGTGCCAGCAGTCCTCTCTTGTCTGGGGGCCCTTTGTATGGCTACACCTTC.

This clone appeared a single time. This chain links TRBV27 with TRBJ1-5, with a weak D call TRBD1 (5 bases). Germline lookup yields CDR1 MNHEY and CDR2 SMNVEV (reference sequence). The CDR3 totals 14 residues. The ends were cut back, 0 bases at V and 3 bases at J, with 6 bases in the middle. CDR3 sequence (DNA): TGTGCCAGCAGTTTATCCAGGGCCAATCAGCCCCAGCATTTT. Its translation: CASSLSRANQPQHF.

The chain carries TRBV15 and TRBJ2-1, with 9 positions matching TRBD2. The CDR3 length is 19 residues. Germline CDR1 and CDR2: LNHNV and YYDKDF (reference sequence). After removal of 0 bases from V and 6 bases from J, the junction contained 15 bases not matched to a gene. DNA of the CDR3: TGTGCCACCAGCAGAGACTCGGGGGTAGCGGGAGTTTCACGCAATGAGCAGTTCTTC. This codes for CATSRDSGVAGVSRNEQFF.

This clone was picked up one time. The J gene is TRBJ2-2, the V gene TRBV4-1; TRBD1 aligns across 9 bases. The J segment lost 6 bases and the V segment lost 3 bases, leaving 5 bases of the junction unmatched. The CDR3 is 15 residues long. The V gene's germline CDR1 is MGHRA and CDR2 YSYEKL. CDR3 DNA: TGCGCCAGCAGCCAGGGACAGGGTGGGGCCGGGGAGCTGTTTTTT. Translating it yields CASSQGQGGAGELFF.

V gene TRBV3-1 (or the pseudogene TRBV3-2) combines with J gene TRBJ2-7; TRBD2 aligns across 8 bases. CDR1 and CDR2 from the germline V gene are LGHDT and YNNKEL (reference sequence). CDR3 length equals 15 residues. J lost 1 base, V lost 1 base, and 3 bases had no gene match. This CDR3 reads CASSQAGGQSYEQYF. CDR3 sequence (DNA): TGTGCCAGCAGCCAAGCGGGAGGGCAGTCCTACGAGCAGTACTTC.

This clone was seen a handful of times. DNA of the CDR3: TGTGCCAGCAGTTTACGACCCGCCGGGAATTCACCCCTCCACTTT. Residues: CASSLRPAGNSPLHF. J is TRBJ1-6 and V is TRBV27, with no clear D. This CDR3 is built from 15 residues. The germline V gene has CDR1 MNHEY and CDR2 SMNVEV (reference sequence). Trimming removed 2 bases at V and 7 bases at J, with 12 bases between.

The chain couples TRBV19 to TRBJ1-5; TRBD1 might be the D (5 bases). The germline V gene encodes CDR1 LNHDA and CDR2 SQIVND (reference sequence). Trimming left V 2 bases short and J 0 bases short, with 11 bases between. CDR3 size: 16 residues. The DNA of the CDR3 is TGTGCCAGTAGTATAAGACAGCTTGATAGCAATCAGCCCCAGCATTTT. This gives the protein CASSIRQLDSNQPQHF. The whole variable domain, filled in from reference TRBV19 and TRBJ1-5, reads DGGITQSPKYLFRKEGQNVTLSCEQNLNHDAMYWYRQDPGQGLRLIYYSQIVNDFQKGDIAEGYSVSREKKESFPLTVTSAQKNPTAFYLCASSIRQLDSNQPQHFGDGTRLSIL.